This TCR beta chain was obtained from a study of blood T cell repertoires in COVID-19. Study as a whole: In each case, the material was cDNA or gDNA derived from T cells, B-cell-depleted T cells, or PBMCs.

The CDR3 consists of 14 residues. From germline, CDR1 is MDHEN and CDR2 SYDVKM. V shed 1 base and J shed 4 bases, with 9 bases lying between them. Per the study methods: For nucleated cells, counts were estimated from reference gene primer amplification. The data were produced by immunoSEQ multiplex PCR, yet TCRdb's version contains in-frame clones alone and is incomplete. The DNA gave D and trimming, while V, J and clone size come from that table. Here the sample spans around 270,000 clones, roughly four fifths being singletons. Seattle patients were enrolled while actively infected and followed longitudinally.

The V and J genes are TRBV28 and TRBJ2-3; D not certain. The sequence derives from a person aged 65 to 79 with COVID-19, enrolled during active disease. The sample consisted of peripheral blood. CDR3: CASSLLNRADTQYF. CDR3 nucleotides: TGTGCCAGCAGTTTATTAAATCGAGCAGATACGCAGTATTTT.